What follows describes a single T cell receptor (beta chain). Its target is not known. CDR1 and CDR2 (germline): SEHNR, FQNEAQ (reference sequence). V gave up 1 base and J gave up 0 bases, with 16 bases separating them. The CDR3 runs 18 residues. Sequenced with the Oncomine TCR Beta short-read assay was DNA taken from cultured CD4+ T cells. The source of extracted genomic DNA was cultured CD4+ T cells. TCRdb processed the PCR reads anew with MiXCR; each CDR3 protein has one entry. The sample gives roughly 15,000 distinct CDR3 sequences, roughly 44% of which show up once; over 12% is in the top ten. This specimen comes from a study of vaccination and CD4 T cells after COVID-19. As to treatment: roughly ten-day PBMC culture with coronavirus spike peptide pools or control peptides (ViraFEST assay).

Source material: CD4+ T cells from blood, cultured in vitro. The chain uses TRBV7-9 and TRBJ2-4; D is unresolved. This TCR was sampled from a human donor who had recovered from COVID-19. CDR3 in amino acids: CASSLVGYAQEAKNIQYF. CDR3 in DNA: TGTGCCAGCAGCTTAGTCGGGTACGCCCAAGAAGCCAAAAACATTCAGTACTTC.